Below are 20 T cell receptor beta chains sequenced from a single sample in a study of shared clonotypes between healthy human individuals. The protocol was immunoSEQ multiplex PCR, while the TCRdb copy is restricted to in-frame clones and leaves out a portion. The repertoire has 2 million to 3 million clones, 80% to 95% of them found once; the top ten carry approximately 0.35%. The specimen was naive CD4+ T cells from PBMCs. Subset reported: CD45RA+ positively selected. The receptors here all came from a man between 18 and 35 years old in good health. Some clones in this sample may be carry-over from other donors' samples.

This chain connects TRBV10-3 to TRBJ1-5, with D possibly TRBD1 on 5 matching bases. The V end lost 6 bases, the J end lost 0 bases, and 18 bases lay between the germline ends. The CDR3 is made up of 17 amino acids. CDR1 is ENHRY and CDR2 is SYGVKD in the germline V gene. CDR3 coding DNA: TGTGCCATCAGCCCCGGGGGGTCGGCCTATAGCAATCAGCCCCAGCATTTT. As protein: CAISPGGSAYSNQPQHF.

The gene calls are TRBV10-1 and TRBJ2-1, with 7 positions matching TRBD1. Germline lookup yields CDR1 WNHNN and CDR2 SYGVQD (reference sequence). After removal of 2 bases from V and 13 bases from J, the junction contained 14 bases not matched to a gene. The CDR3 has 15 residues. The CDR3 here is CASSEIGGRGMKQFF. In nucleotides, the CDR3 is TGCGCCAGCAGTGAGATAGGGGGCCGGGGAATGAAACAGTTCTTC.

The chain carries TRBV7-2 and TRBJ2-5; 10 bases map to TRBD1. The CDR3 loop spans 16 amino acids. V shed 0 bases and J 4 bases; nucleotides not matched to a gene: 5. Per germline, CDR1 SGHTA and CDR2 FQGNSA. CDR3 DNA sequence: TGTGCCAGCAGCTTAGCGGGACAGGGGTACGGAGAGACCCAGTACTTC. Protein product: CASSLAGQGYGETQYF. Supplemented by reference TRBV7-2 and TRBJ2-5, the full variable domain reads GAGVSQSPSNKVTEKGKDVELRCDPISGHTALYWYRQSLGQGLEFLIYFQGNSAPDKSGLPSDRFSAERTGGSVSTLTIQRTQQEDSAVYLCASSLAGQGYGETQYFGPGTRLLVL.

The V call is TRBV7-2, the J call TRBJ2-1; tentatively, D is TRBD2 (6 bases). The germline V gene encodes CDR1 SGHTA and CDR2 FQGNSA. The V end was cut by 5 bases, the J end by 10 bases, with 24 bases between. The CDR3 extends over 16 amino acids. The CDR3 here is CASSSAPAEAGREQFF. The DNA of the CDR3 is TGTGCCAGCAGCAGTGCGCCGGCGGAGGCGGGGAGAGAGCAGTTCTTC.

The rearrangement links TRBV9 to TRBJ2-3; TRBD2 agrees at 11 bases. V shed 4 bases, J shed 5 bases, and the junction held 18 bases outside the gene matches. CDR1 and CDR2 from the germline V gene are SGDLS and YYNGEE. This CDR3 comprises 19 residues. The CDR3 bases are TGTGCCAGCAGCCGAGACCTCCAAACCCTAGCGGGAGGATTAGATACGCAGTATTTT. It is translated as CASSRDLQTLAGGLDTQYF.

In the case of this clone: This specimen includes other DNA sequences encoding the same CDR3. V gene TRBV19 combines with J gene TRBJ1-3; tentative D call: TRBD1 (5 bases). Trimming took off 2 bases at V and 0 bases at J, with 8 bases between the two ends. There are 15 residues in the CDR3. Looked up from germline, CDR1 is LNHDA and CDR2 is SQIVND (reference sequence). CDR3 in amino acids: CASSITGSSGNTIYF. For the CDR3, the DNA is TGTGCCAGTAGTATAACAGGATCCTCTGGAAACACCATATATTTT.

This clone was counted a single time. The chain links TRBV28 to TRBJ2-7; possible D gene TRBD1, 6 bases. The CDR3 has 16 amino acids. Trimming cost V 6 bases and J 2 bases, with 20 bases left between them. Germline CDR1 is MDHEN and CDR2 is SYDVKM. The CDR3 bases are TGTGCCAGCAGCTCCCCGGGACACAGGGCAACCTACGAGCAGTACTTC. This translates into CASSSPGHRATYEQYF.

The gene calls are TRBV28 and TRBJ1-5; D gene uncertain. Per germline, CDR1 MDHEN and CDR2 SYDVKM. This CDR3 region has 17 residues. V lost 6 bases and J 0 bases, leaving 18 bases between the germline ends. CDR3 bases: TGTGCCAGCAGAACCTTTCATGGGGTTAATAGCAATCAGCCCCAGCATTTT. Residues: CASRTFHGVNSNQPQHF.

The V call is TRBV19, the J call TRBJ1-2; 10 nucleotides align to TRBD1. Unmatched junction bases numbered 5, after V lost 5 bases and J lost 8 bases. Germline CDR1 reads LNHDA; CDR2 reads SQIVND (reference sequence). The CDR3 consists of 13 residues. In DNA, the CDR3 is TGTGCCAGTAGTTCCCGACAGGGGGCAGGCTACACCTTC. Encoded protein: CASSSRQGAGYTF.

The chain recombines TRBV21-1 with TRBJ2-5. TRBV21-1 represents a pseudogene. The CDR3 has 12 amino acids. The CDR3 here is CARPRAEETQYF. In DNA form, the CDR3 reads TGTGCCAGGCCCCGGGCCGAAGAGACCCAGTACTTC.

This sequence joins TRBV9 and TRBJ2-3; 9 bases agree with TRBD1. Germline values: CDR1 SGDLS, CDR2 YYNGEE. The CDR3 sequence is 16 residues long. V shed 0 bases, J shed 5 bases, and the junction held 7 bases outside the gene matches. The CDR3 loop is CASSVVDRGREDTQYF. CDR3 DNA: TGTGCCAGCAGCGTAGTGGACAGGGGCCGGGAAGATACGCAGTATTTT.

The V call is TRBV18, the J call TRBJ2-7, with 7 bases lining up with TRBD1. The trim removed 2 bases at V and 2 bases at J, leaving 6 bases unmatched. The CDR3 loop spans 15 amino acids. CDR1 KGHSH and CDR2 LQKENI come from the germline V gene. CDR3: CASSPGRDSTYEQYF. As DNA, the CDR3 is TGTGCCAGCTCACCAGGACGGGACAGCACCTACGAGCAGTACTTC.

The chain joins TRBV5-1 to TRBJ2-7, with D tentatively TRBD1 (5 bases). V lost 4 bases, J lost 2 bases, and 16 bases lay in between. The CDR3 has 15 amino acids. Germline assignment: CDR1 SGHRS and CDR2 YFSETQ. The CDR3 sequence: CASSKDSSPAYEQYF. In DNA, the CDR3 is TGCGCCAGCAGCAAAGACAGTTCACCTGCCTACGAGCAGTACTTC.

V gene TRBV5-1 combines with J gene TRBJ1-2, with 8 bases lining up with TRBD1. The CDR3 extends over 13 amino acids. Losses at the gene ends were 4 bases for V and 4 bases for J; bases not matched to a gene: 3. Germline CDR1 reads SGHRS; CDR2 reads YFSETQ. The CDR3 loop is CASSPTGGYGYTF. CDR3 coding DNA: TGCGCCAGCAGCCCAACAGGGGGCTATGGCTACACCTTC.

This clone was seen only once. V is TRBV29-1 and J is TRBJ2-3; D call uncertain. Trimming shortened V by 6 bases and J by 0 bases, and 16 bases separated the two germline ends. Germline lookup yields CDR1 SQVTM and CDR2 ANQGSEA. There are 15 residues in the CDR3. The CDR3 spells CSVRFQRTSTDTQYF. Here the CDR3 DNA reads TGCAGCGTCCGTTTCCAGCGAACTAGCACAGATACGCAGTATTTT.

The genes are TRBV11-2 and TRBJ2-1, with D uncertain. With 5 bases removed from V and 5 bases from J, the gap between germline ends came to 16 bases. The V gene's germline CDR1 is SGHAT and CDR2 FQNNGV. The length of the CDR3 is 15 residues. The CDR3 loop is CASSPGSRTDNEQFF. The CDR3 bases are TGTGCCAGCAGCCCGGGCTCAAGGACGGACAATGAGCAGTTCTTC.

The rearrangement uses TRBV18 and TRBJ2-5; the match to TRBD2 covers 12 bases. The CDR3 consists of 15 residues. Trimming cost V 4 bases and J 3 bases; bases outside gene matches: 3. Per the germline V gene, CDR1 is KGHSH and CDR2 is LQKENI. The CDR3 coding sequence is TGTGCCAGCTCACACGGACTAGCGGGAAAAGAGACCCAGTACTTC. As protein: CASSHGLAGKETQYF.

The chain couples TRBV14 to TRBJ2-4, with D possibly being TRBD1 (6 bases). V was cut by 0 bases and J by 3 bases, with 9 bases left in between. CDR3 length: 15 residues. The V gene's germline CDR1 is SGHDN and CDR2 FVKESK. The CDR3, as DNA: TGTGCCAGCAGCCAAGAGGCAGGGGTCAAAAACATTCAGTACTTC. Protein: CASSQEAGVKNIQYF.

The V and J genes are TRBV13 and TRBJ1-1, with D unresolved. The germline V gene encodes CDR1 PRHDT and CDR2 FYEKMQ (reference sequence). V was clipped by 10 bases and J by 1 base, with 13 bases between them. This CDR3 is 13 amino acids long. CDR3: CATEKKWNTEAFF. The CDR3 DNA sequence: TGTGCCACCGAAAAGAAGTGGAACACTGAAGCTTTCTTT.

The chain joins TRBV9 to TRBJ2-2; 7 bases are shared with TRBD1. The CDR3 covers 18 residues. The V and J ends lost 0 bases and 5 bases, in that order; junction bases with no gene match: 13. Germline assignment: CDR1 SGDLS and CDR2 YYNGEE. The CDR3 nucleotides read TGTGCCAGCAGCGTAGGAGGTTGGCGTCTACAGGGGACCGGGGAGCTGTTTTTT. It is translated as CASSVGGWRLQGTGELFF.